The 2 T cell receptor beta chains given below trace back to one sample, sequenced in a study of OX40 agonist ivuxolimab in advanced cancers. The library was obtained by the immunoSEQ multiplex PCR assay. Held by TCRdb, this immuneACCESS table contains in-frame sequences only and omits some clones. Under half of the omission traces to an unresolved V gene where checked; the cause of the rest is unknown. In all, the sample holds tens of thousands of clones, and roughly 84% of those were seen once. The ten largest clones represent around 0.6% of the sample. The specimen comprised CD4+ or CD8+ T cells sorted from blood, sampled in a trial of the OX40 agonist ivuxolimab. Receptors originate from an adult with an advanced solid tumor such as melanoma, head and neck, liver or kidney cancer.

The chain links TRBV7-8 to TRBJ2-1; no definite D call. V shed 1 base and J shed 1 base, with 17 bases lying between them. There are 18 residues in the CDR3. Germline loops: CDR1 SGHVS, CDR2 FQNEAQ. CDR3 residues: CASSLGHAALRSYNEQFF. In nucleotides, the CDR3 is TGTGCCAGCAGCTTAGGCCACGCAGCCTTGAGGTCCTACAATGAGCAGTTCTTC.

V and J are TRBV11-3 and TRBJ1-1; D uncertain. Germline CDR1 and CDR2: SGHNT and YENEEA. The CDR3 sequence is 14 residues long. V was cut by 4 bases and J by 3 bases, with 12 bases left in between. In DNA form, the CDR3 reads TGTGCCAGCAGCTCCACCACTGGGGACACTGAAGCTTTCTTT. Translation gives CASSSTTGDTEAFF.